This passage covers 15 T cell receptor beta chains from one sample sequenced in a study of cytomegalovirus exposure and HLA in healthy donors. TCRdb keeps only in-frame clones here, not all; method: immunoSEQ multiplex PCR. Of under 300,000 clones detected, around 85% appear once; the ten largest clones hold around 1.3%. Sequencing used PBMCs. Source of these receptors: a woman in her thirties in good health and CMV-seropositive.

This chain links TRBV7-8 with TRBJ2-1; 7 bases align to TRBD2. The V gene's germline CDR1 is SGHVS and CDR2 FQNEAQ. After removal of 6 bases from V and 1 base from J, the junction contained 9 bases not matched to a gene. This CDR3 contains 16 residues. Written as DNA, the CDR3 is TGTGCCAGCAGTAGAGATAGGACTAGTTCCTACAATGAGCAGTTCTTC. Translated: CASSRDRTSSYNEQFF.

The chain couples TRBV5-1 to TRBJ2-1, with TRBD1 identical over 11 bases. Germline CDR1 SGHRS, CDR2 YFSETQ. V dropped 4 bases and J dropped 4; count of bases not matched to a gene: 4. The CDR3 is made up of 15 amino acids. CDR3 sequence: CASSRDRGSYNEQFF. The CDR3, as DNA: TGCGCCAGCAGCCGGGACAGGGGGTCATACAATGAGCAGTTCTTC.

V usage is TRBV28 and J usage is TRBJ1-3; no clear D. Germline V CDR1 and CDR2: MDHEN, SYDVKM. V lost 1 base, J lost 0 bases, and 7 bases lay in between. This CDR3 has 15 residues. CDR3 residues: CASSLSVPSGNTIYF. For the CDR3, the DNA is TGTGCCAGCAGTTTATCAGTTCCCTCTGGAAACACCATATATTTT. Full variable domain (remainder filled in from reference TRBV28 and TRBJ1-3): DVKVTQSSRYLVKRTGEKVFLECVQDMDHENMFWYRQDPGLGLRLIYFSYDVKMKEKGDIPEGYSVSREKKERFSLILESASTNQTSMYLCASSLSVPSGNTIYFGEGSWLTVV.

Here the CDR3 reads CSVEGTGLARIQETQYF. DNA of the CDR3: TGCAGCGTTGAAGGGACAGGGCTAGCCCGAATCCAAGAGACCCAGTACTTC. The chain is built from TRBV29-1 and TRBJ2-5, with 8 bases that match TRBD1. The germline V gene has CDR1 SQVTM and CDR2 ANQGSEA. The V segment lost 1 base and the J segment 1 base; nucleotides outside the gene matches: 11. The CDR3 consists of 17 residues.

The V call is TRBV5-1, the J call TRBJ2-1, with 15 nucleotides matching TRBD2. V gave up 3 bases and J gave up 15 bases; unmatched junction bases: 7. The germline V gene has CDR1 SGHRS and CDR2 YFSETQ. The CDR3 has 14 residues. The CDR3 loop is CASSSGTSGRQLFF. CDR3 nucleotide sequence: TGCGCCAGCAGCTCAGGGACTAGCGGGAGGCAACTGTTCTTC.

This clone occurred once. The chain recombines TRBV15 with TRBJ2-7, with 8 bases fitting TRBD2. The ends lost 0 bases at V and 0 bases at J; junction bases unmatched: 4. CDR3 size: 16 residues. Germline-derived CDR1 and CDR2 are LNHNV and YYDKDF (reference sequence). CDR3 DNA: TGTGCCACCAGCAGAGAACGACTAGCGAACTCCTACGAGCAGTACTTC. Protein product: CATSRERLANSYEQYF. Drawing the rest from reference TRBV15 and TRBJ2-7, the complete variable domain is DAMVIQNPRYQVTQFGKPVTLSCSQTLNHNVMYWYQQKSSQAPKLLFHYYDKDFNNEADTPDNFQSRRPNTSFCFLDIRSPGLGDTAMYLCATSRERLANSYEQYFGPGTRLTVT.

V usage is TRBV19 and J usage is TRBJ2-7, with D perhaps matching TRBD2 (6 bases). Trimming took 0 bases from V and 7 from J, leaving 10 bases between them. The CDR3 is 13 residues long. Germline CDR1 and CDR2: LNHDA and SQIVND (reference sequence). The CDR3 coding sequence is TGTGCCAGTAGTATAGACAGGGAGGAAGAGCAGTACTTC. It yields the protein CASSIDREEEQYF. Based on the CDR3 plus reference TRBV19 and TRBJ2-7, the full variable domain is DGGITQSPKYLFRKEGQNVTLSCEQNLNHDAMYWYRQDPGQGLRLIYYSQIVNDFQKGDIAEGYSVSREKKESFPLTVTSAQKNPTAFYLCASSIDREEEQYFGPGTRLTVT.

The chain combines TRBV9 with TRBJ1-3; D call uncertain. The CDR3 runs to 13 residues. Germline-derived CDR1 and CDR2 are SGDLS and YYNGEE. Trimming shortened V by 2 bases and J by 10 bases, and 13 bases separated the two germline ends. The CDR3 DNA follows: TGTGCCAGCAGCGTGGAGGGTGAAAGAACCATATATTTT. This translates into CASSVEGERTIYF.

The chain carries TRBV15 and TRBJ2-3, with 8 bases fitting TRBD2. The CDR3 totals 17 residues. The trim removed 3 bases at V and 2 bases at J, leaving 10 bases unmatched. Germline lookup yields CDR1 LNHNV and CDR2 YYDKDF (reference sequence). CDR3 sequence: CATSSGLLAELTDTQYF. CDR3 bases: TGTGCCACCAGCAGTGGATTACTAGCGGAACTCACAGATACGCAGTATTTT.

The chain couples TRBV27 to TRBJ2-2, with 8 bases that match TRBD2. The CDR3 contains 16 residues. Germline CDR1 MNHEY, CDR2 SMNVEV (reference sequence). The V gene end was trimmed by 4 bases and the J gene end by 0 bases; junction bases not matched to a gene: 4. CDR3 in DNA: TGTGCCAGCAGTTCCACTAGCGGAGCGAACACCGGGGAGCTGTTTTTT. Translated, it gives CASSSTSGANTGELFF.

The chain joins TRBV5-1 to TRBJ1-4, with 10 bases fitting TRBD1. Germline trimming cut 3 bases from V and 6 bases from J; bases unmatched to any gene: 2. CDR1 is SGHRS, CDR2 YFSETQ, per germline. This CDR3 spans 14 amino acids. The CDR3 reads CASSSGTGDEKLFF. In DNA form, the CDR3 reads TGCGCCAGCAGCTCCGGGACAGGGGATGAAAAACTGTTTTTT.

J is TRBJ2-7 and V is TRBV2; unclear D gene. The germline gives CDR1 SNHLY, CDR2 FYNNEI. The CDR3 contains 13 residues. Trimming took 4 bases from V and 0 from J, leaving 7 bases between them. CDR3 in amino acids: CASSVVSSYEQYF. The CDR3 nucleotides are TGTGCCAGCAGTGTGGTTAGCTCCTACGAGCAGTACTTC.

The chain couples TRBV5-6 to TRBJ2-1, with D maybe TRBD2 (5 bases). The CDR3 runs to 18 residues. V was pared by 4 bases and J by 7 bases, with 27 bases between. The V gene's germline CDR1 is SGHDT and CDR2 YYEEEE. The CDR3 DNA is TGTGCCAGCAGCCCTTATGGAGGACTCGATTTAGGCGGTAATGAGCAGTTCTTC. It codes for CASSPYGGLDLGGNEQFF.

V and J are TRBV29-1 and TRBJ2-7; no reliable D call. V lost 4 bases and J lost 6, with 19 bases in between. Germline CDR1 SQVTM, CDR2 ANQGSEA. This CDR3 spans 14 amino acids. The CDR3 here is CSVVPDTSYTEQYF. CDR3 coding DNA: TGCAGCGTTGTCCCCGACACCTCCTATACCGAGCAGTACTTC.

The V gene is TRBV9, the J gene TRBJ1-5; D might be TRBD1 (5 bases). The germline V gene encodes CDR1 SGDLS and CDR2 YYNGEE. V gave up 0 bases and J gave up 6 bases, with 10 bases separating them. This CDR3 comprises 14 residues. The CDR3 loop reads CASSVGGGFQPQHF. In DNA form, the CDR3 reads TGTGCCAGCAGCGTAGGTGGGGGGTTTCAGCCCCAGCATTTT.